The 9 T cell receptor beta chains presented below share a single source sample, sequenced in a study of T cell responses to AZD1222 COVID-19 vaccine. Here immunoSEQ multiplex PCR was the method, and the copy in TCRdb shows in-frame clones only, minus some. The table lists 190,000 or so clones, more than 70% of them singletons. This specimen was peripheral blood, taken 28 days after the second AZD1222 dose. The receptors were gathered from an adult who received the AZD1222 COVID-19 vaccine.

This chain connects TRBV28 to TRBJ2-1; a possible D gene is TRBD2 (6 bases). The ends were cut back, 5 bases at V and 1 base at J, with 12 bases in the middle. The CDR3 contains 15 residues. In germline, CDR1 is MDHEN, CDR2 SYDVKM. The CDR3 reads CASSPPGESYNEQFF. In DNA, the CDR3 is TGTGCCAGCAGTCCCCCGGGGGAGTCCTACAATGAGCAGTTCTTC. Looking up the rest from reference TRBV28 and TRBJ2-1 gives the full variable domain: DVKVTQSSRYLVKRTGEKVFLECVQDMDHENMFWYRQDPGLGLRLIYFSYDVKMKEKGDIPEGYSVSREKKERFSLILESASTNQTSMYLCASSPPGESYNEQFFGPGTRLTVL.

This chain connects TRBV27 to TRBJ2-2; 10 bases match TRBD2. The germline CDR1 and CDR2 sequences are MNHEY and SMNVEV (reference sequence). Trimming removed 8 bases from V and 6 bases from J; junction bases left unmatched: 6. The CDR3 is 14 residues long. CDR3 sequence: CASGLAGVAGELFF. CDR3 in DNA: TGTGCCAGCGGGCTAGCGGGAGTAGCCGGGGAGCTGTTTTTT.

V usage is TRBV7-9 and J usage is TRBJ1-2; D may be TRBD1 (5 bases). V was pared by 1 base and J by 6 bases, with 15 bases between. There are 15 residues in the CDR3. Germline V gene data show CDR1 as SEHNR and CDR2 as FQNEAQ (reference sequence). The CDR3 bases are TGTGCCAGCAGCTTAGATCCAGGGACCCTGAATGGCTACACCTTC. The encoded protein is CASSLDPGTLNGYTF.

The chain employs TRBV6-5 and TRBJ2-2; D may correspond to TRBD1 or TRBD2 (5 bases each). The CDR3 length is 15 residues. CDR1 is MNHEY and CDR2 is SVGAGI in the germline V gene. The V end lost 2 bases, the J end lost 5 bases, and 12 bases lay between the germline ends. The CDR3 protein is CASSYGGVGTGELFF. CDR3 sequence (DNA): TGTGCCAGCAGTTACGGGGGAGTGGGAACCGGGGAGCTGTTTTTT.

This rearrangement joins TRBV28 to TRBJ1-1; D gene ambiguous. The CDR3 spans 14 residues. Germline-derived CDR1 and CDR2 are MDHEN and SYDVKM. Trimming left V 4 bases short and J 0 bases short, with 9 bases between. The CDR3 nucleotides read TGTGCCAGCAGTTCGGGCAAAGTGAACACTGAAGCTTTCTTT. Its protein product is CASSSGKVNTEAFF. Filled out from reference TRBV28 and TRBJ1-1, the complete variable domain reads DVKVTQSSRYLVKRTGEKVFLECVQDMDHENMFWYRQDPGLGLRLIYFSYDVKMKEKGDIPEGYSVSREKKERFSLILESASTNQTSMYLCASSSGKVNTEAFFGQGTRLTVV.

The CDR3 region has the DNA TGTGCCAGCAGCTTCGGGACAGCTCCGGGAAACACCATATATTTT. Translating gives CASSFGTAPGNTIYF. The chain links TRBV6-5 to TRBJ1-3; 7 positions match TRBD1. In germline, CDR1 is MNHEY, CDR2 SVGAGI. This CDR3 is 15 amino acids long. The ends lost 6 bases at V and 4 bases at J; junction bases unmatched: 9.

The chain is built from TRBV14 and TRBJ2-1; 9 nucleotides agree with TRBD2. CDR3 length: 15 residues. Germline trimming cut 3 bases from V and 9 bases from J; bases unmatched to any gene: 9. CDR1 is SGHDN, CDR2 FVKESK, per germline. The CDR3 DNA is TGTGCCAGCAGCCATAGAGTTGCGGGGGGGGCTGAGCAGTTCTTC. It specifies CASSHRVAGGAEQFF.

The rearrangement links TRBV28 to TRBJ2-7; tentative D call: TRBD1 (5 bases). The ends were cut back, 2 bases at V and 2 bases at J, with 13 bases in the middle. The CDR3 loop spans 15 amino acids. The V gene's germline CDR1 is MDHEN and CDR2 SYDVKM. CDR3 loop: CASSLGQGLTYEQYF. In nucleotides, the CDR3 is TGTGCCAGCAGTTTAGGCCAGGGTTTGACCTACGAGCAGTACTTC.

CDR3 DNA sequence: TGTGCCATCGGACGGAACTCTGGAAACACCATATATTTT. Translation: CAIGRNSGNTIYF. This chain joins TRBV19 and TRBJ1-3; no definite D call. Germline-derived CDR1 and CDR2 are LNHDA and SQIVND (reference sequence). This CDR3 is 13 amino acids long. V was clipped by 10 bases and J by 0 bases, with 10 bases between them.